This T cell receptor beta chain was captured in a study of T cells expressing NK-cell markers. The wider study: It was from sorted CD3+CD56+NKG2C+, CD3+CD56+NKG2C- and CD3+CD56-NKG2C+ T cells that TCR beta repertoires came. In the group of eight sequenced donors, seven were HCMV-seropositive and one was seronegative.

As for this clonotype: The antigen is undetermined.

The V gene's germline CDR1 is MNHEY and CDR2 SMNVEV (reference sequence). The CDR3 has 17 amino acids. The study, taken as a whole, reports: These clonotypes, the leaders elsewhere, also led the CD3+CD56-NKG2C+ fraction in a handful of donors.

The TCR beta cDNA came from 5'RACE template switching with UMIs. TCRdb reprocessed the 5' RACE reads and keeps a single row for each CDR3 protein, giving no DNA. This table lists around 380,000 distinct CDR3 sequences. The receptor's source is a woman aged 50 to 65 in good health. Input material: blood T cells: a sorted CD56 or NKG2C T cell subset, CD4+ or CD8+ T cells, or bulk PBMC T cells (not recorded which). The V gene is TRBV27, the J gene TRBJ1-5; lacking DNA, the TRBD1 call made by TCRdb goes unchecked. The CDR3 reads CASSLGTGGASNQPQHF.